The clone carrying this T cell receptor (beta chain) was seen only a few times. The antigen is not known. This CDR3 contains 14 residues. Germline loops: CDR1 MGHRA, CDR2 YSYEKL. Between the trimmed V and J ends, which lost 4 bases and 5 bases, there was a span of 14 bases. This sample stems from a study of T cell repertoires in cytomegalovirus infection. The wider study: CMV infection and matching HLA type were both indicated by public TCR beta signatures. Study-wide findings and caveats: CMV-specific HLA-C-restricted TCR beta clonotypes dominated the ex vivo response. The study identified carriers of CMV plus the relevant HLA from cumulative public TCR beta family frequency.

MiXCR, run by TCRdb on the reads, gives a single entry per CDR3 protein. The table shows about 740,000 distinct CDR3 sequences, with less than 40% occurring only once. The material sequenced was PBMCs. The receptor was isolated from a human donor in good health (CMV status not recorded). Some clones in this sample may be carry-over from other donors' samples. The chain combines TRBV4-1 with TRBJ2-5; possibly TRBD1 or TRBD2 for D (6 bases each). CDR3 region: CASSPSQGGETQYF. The CDR3 DNA is TGCGCCAGCAGCCCCAGTCAAGGGGGGGAGACCCAGTACTTC.